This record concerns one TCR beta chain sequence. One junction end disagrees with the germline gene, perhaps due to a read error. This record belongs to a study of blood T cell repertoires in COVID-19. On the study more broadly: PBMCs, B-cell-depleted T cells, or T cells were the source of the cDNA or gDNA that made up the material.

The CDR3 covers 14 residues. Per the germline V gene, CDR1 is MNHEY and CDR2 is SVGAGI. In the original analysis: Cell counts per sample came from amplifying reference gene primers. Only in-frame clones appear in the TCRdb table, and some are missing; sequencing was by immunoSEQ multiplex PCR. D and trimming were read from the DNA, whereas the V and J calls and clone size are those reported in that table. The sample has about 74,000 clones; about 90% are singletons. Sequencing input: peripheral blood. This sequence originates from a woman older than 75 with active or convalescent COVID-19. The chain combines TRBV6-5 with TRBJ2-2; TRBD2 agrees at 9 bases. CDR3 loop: CAASGIHTARELFF. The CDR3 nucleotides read TGCGCGGCTAGCGGGATACATACCGCCAGGGAGCTGTTTTTT.